This entry features one T cell receptor (beta chain) sequence. An end of the junction does not agree with germline; a read error may underlie this. This record comes from a study of blood T cell repertoires in COVID-19. Study details: Samples of COVID-19 (acute and convalescent) were obtained from the United States, Italy and Spain. Nucleic acid was either cDNA or gDNA, and it came from T cells, B-cell-depleted T cells, or PBMCs.

In the source study's methods: Scientists estimated how many nucleated cells there were by amplifying reference gene primers. The table came from immunoSEQ multiplex PCR; TCRdb's copy has only in-frame clones and leaves some out. The V and J calls and clone size are taken from that table; D and trimming were inferred from the DNA. The sample contains about 87,000 clones, around 91% of which appear only once. This TCR was recovered from a man between 18 and 29 years old with COVID-19, enrolled during active disease. Sequenced sample: peripheral blood.

The CDR3 coding sequence is TGTGCCAGCTCACCCCTTGGGACAGGAGAAAAACTGCTTTTT. Protein product: CASSPLGTGEKLLF. This rearrangement joins TRBV18 to TRBJ1-4, with 8 bases identical to TRBD1. The CDR3 is made up of 14 amino acids. Germline-derived CDR1 and CDR2 are KGHSH and LQKENI.